This T cell receptor beta chain was recovered during a study of blood T cell repertoires in COVID-19. This CDR3 contains 14 residues. Germline lookup yields CDR1 MGHRA and CDR2 YSYEKL. Trimming took off 0 bases at V and 1 base at J, with 6 bases between the two ends. The method was immunoSEQ multiplex PCR; TCRdb's version includes in-frame clones alone and lacks a portion of them. Among more than 85,000 clones listed, about 80% were seen once. The sample taken for sequencing was peripheral blood. The TCR sequence derives from a man at least 80 years old with acute or convalescent COVID-19. This sequence joins TRBV4-1 and TRBJ2-5; a possible D gene is TRBD1 (5 bases). The CDR3 DNA reads as TGCGCCAGCAGCCAAGAAGGGGCCCAAGAGACCCAGTACTTC. Amino acids: CASSQEGAQETQYF.